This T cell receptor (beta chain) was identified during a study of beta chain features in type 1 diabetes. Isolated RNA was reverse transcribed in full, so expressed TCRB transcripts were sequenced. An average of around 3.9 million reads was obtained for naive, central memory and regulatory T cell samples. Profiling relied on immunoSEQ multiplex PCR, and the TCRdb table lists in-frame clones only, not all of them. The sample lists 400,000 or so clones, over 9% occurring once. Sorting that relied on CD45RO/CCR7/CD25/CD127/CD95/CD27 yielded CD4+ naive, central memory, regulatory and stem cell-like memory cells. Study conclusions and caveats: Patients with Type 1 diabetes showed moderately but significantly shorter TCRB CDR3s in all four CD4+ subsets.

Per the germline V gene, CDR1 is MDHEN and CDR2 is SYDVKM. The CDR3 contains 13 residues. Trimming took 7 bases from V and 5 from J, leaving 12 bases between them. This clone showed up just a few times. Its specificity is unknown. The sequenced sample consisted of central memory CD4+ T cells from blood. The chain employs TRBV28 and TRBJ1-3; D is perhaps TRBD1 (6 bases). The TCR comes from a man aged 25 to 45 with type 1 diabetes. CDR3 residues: CASTEQGRNTIYF. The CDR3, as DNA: TGTGCCAGCACCGAACAGGGTAGAAACACCATATATTTT.